This T cell receptor beta chain derives from a study of blood T cell repertoires in COVID-19. Study context: The United States, Italy and Spain supplied acute and convalescent COVID-19 samples. From T cells, B-cell-depleted T cells, or PBMCs came the material, which was cDNA or gDNA.

Original analysis: From reference gene primer amplification, estimates of nucleated cell counts were derived. Assay used: immunoSEQ multiplex PCR; TCRdb lists only in-frame clones, some missing. V and J calls and clone size come straight from that table; D and trimming were deduced from the DNA. The repertoire holds around 300,000 clones, with 85% as singletons. Germline CDR1 SQVTM, CDR2 ANQGSEA. The V and J ends lost 1 base and 4 bases respectively, with 14 bases between them. This CDR3 has 15 amino acids. This TCR came from a woman in her forties or fifties with active or convalescent COVID-19. The material sequenced was peripheral blood. The chain recombines TRBV29-1 with TRBJ2-4, with D maybe TRBD1 (6 bases). CDR3 bases: TGCAGCGTTGAAGCTGGCGGACAGCGAAAAAACATTCAGTACTTC. Translation: CSVEAGGQRKNIQYF.